The text below deals with one TCR beta chain. Its antigen is still unknown. Brentuximab vedotin exposure varied among the patients, all of whom had relapsed after autologous stem cell transplantation. The sample comes from a study of PD-1 blockade in classical Hodgkin lymphoma. Study summary: Patients were infused with nivolumab 3 mg/kg every 2 weeks.

The V gene lost 3 bases and the J gene lost 0 bases, with 14 bases spanning the gap. CDR3 length: 16 residues. Germline V gene sequence: CDR1 MDHEN, CDR2 SYDVKM. Study-level findings and limits: Researchers reported that CD4+ TCR diversity, though not CD8+, rose significantly by C4D1. Complete responders' baseline diversity resembled that of newly diagnosed patients.

The protocol was immunoSEQ multiplex PCR, while the TCRdb copy is restricted to in-frame clones and leaves out a portion. Of tens of thousands of clones detected, around 82% appear once; the ten largest clones hold approximately 21%. This chain uses TRBV28 with TRBJ1-1; no firm D call. The sequence was obtained from a human donor with classical Hodgkin lymphoma. The source was peripheral blood mononuclear cells (PBMCs), collected before the second cycle of nivolumab. The CDR3 spells CASSFVGGLMNTEAFF. The CDR3 DNA reads TGTGCCAGCAGTTTTGTCGGCGGTCTCATGAACACTGAAGCTTTCTTT.